This TCR beta chain derives from a study of STAT5B mutations in CD4+ large granular lymphocyte leukemia. Study observations and caveats: No patients shared main leukemic clonotypes, though roughly 25% appeared at low frequency elsewhere. The CD4+ versus CD8+ T-LGLL clonality difference may reflect limited sample size.

Measured with immunoSEQ multiplex PCR; TCRdb has only the in-frame clones, and not every one. The sample records roughly 48,000 clones, just over 70% being singletons. A note on this clone: Its antigen remains unidentified.

The material sequenced was CD4+ T cells from blood buffy coats. The receptor's source is a human donor in good health.

The DNA for the CDR3 is TGTGCCACCAGCAGAGATCTTCCGGGGCTAGAGACCCAGTACTTC. Translating it yields CATSRDLPGLETQYF. The rearrangement joins TRBV15 to TRBJ2-5; D assignment may be TRBD1 or TRBD2 (5 bases each). CDR1 LNHNV and CDR2 YYDKDF come from the germline V gene (reference sequence). This CDR3 contains 15 residues. Trimming shortened V by 0 bases and J by 4 bases, and 12 bases separated the two germline ends.